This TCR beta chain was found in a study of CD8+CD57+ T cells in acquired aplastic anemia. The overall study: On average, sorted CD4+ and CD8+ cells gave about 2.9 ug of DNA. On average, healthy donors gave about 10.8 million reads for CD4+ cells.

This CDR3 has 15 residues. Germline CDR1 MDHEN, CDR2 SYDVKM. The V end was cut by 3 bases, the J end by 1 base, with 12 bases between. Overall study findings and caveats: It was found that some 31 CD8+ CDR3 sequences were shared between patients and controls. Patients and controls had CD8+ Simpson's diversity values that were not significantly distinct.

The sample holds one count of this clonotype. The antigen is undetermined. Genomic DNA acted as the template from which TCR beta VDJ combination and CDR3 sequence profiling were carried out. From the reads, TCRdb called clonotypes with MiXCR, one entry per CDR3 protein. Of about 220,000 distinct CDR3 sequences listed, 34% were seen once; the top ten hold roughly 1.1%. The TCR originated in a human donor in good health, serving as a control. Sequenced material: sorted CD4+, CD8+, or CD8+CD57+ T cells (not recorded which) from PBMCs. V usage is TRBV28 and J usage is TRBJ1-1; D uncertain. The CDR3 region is CASSFGNQWNTEAFF. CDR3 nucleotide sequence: TGTGCCAGCAGTTTCGGGAATCAATGGAACACTGAAGCTTTCTTT.